What follows describes a single TCR beta chain. This clonotype was observed a handful of times. The specificity of this receptor is unknown. Base-call qualities are not available, and no considerably larger clone is one nucleotide away. The CDR3 runs 13 residues from the cysteine to the phenylalanine. The kept DNA is CDR3 alone, 39 bases in frame from the first base. The junction shows trimming of 6 bases on V and 2 bases on J, plus 11 bases between the germline ends. From a lookup of the germline V gene, CDR1 and CDR2 are MNHEY and SVGEGT. This sample's treatment or condition label indicates: live attenuated yellow fever vaccine strain. Two biological replicates of bulk PBMCs were collected at each blood-draw timepoint. A standard Ficoll-Paque protocol was used to isolate PBMCs from peripheral blood. TriZol was used to extract RNA from bulk PBMCs, from CD4 and CD8 fractions, and from dextramer-positive and dextramer-negative fractions.

The source of the sample is a study of T cells after yellow fever vaccination (dated by TCRdb to about 2019). Some background on the complete study: The SMART-Seq v4 Ultra Low Input RNA kit was used to prepare libraries from fractions with low cell numbers. To track T-cell clones before and after primary and booster YFV17D yellow fever vaccination, bulk TCR alpha and beta repertoires were sequenced longitudinally. Two healthy male donors made up the cohort, one aged 18 to 29 years and the other aged 30 to 40 years. Bulk PBMC replicates and cell subsets were isolated from blood drawn at multiple timepoints before and after both primary and secondary immunization.

Here is what the overall study found, with its caveats: Because only a couple of donors were included in the study, the extent to which the findings can be generalized is limited. The secondary T-cell response was found to be weaker but faster than the primary response, with a peak reached on day 5 rather than on day 15. A small share of clonotypes was detected in both CD4 and CD8 compartments, with the overlap likely arising from convergent recombination. After the booster, most of the clones that had expanded following primary vaccination were detected again (about 95% of CD4 and around 90% of CD8), which suggests that memory was broadly maintained. FACS-sorted repertoires could contain abundant contaminating clonotypes from the bulk population, so computational filtering was required.

TCR cDNA was made using 5'RACE template switching, a step that added a universal primer site and unique molecular identifiers. Priming for cDNA synthesis came from both the TCR alpha and TCR beta constant segments. Two PCR steps were used to amplify libraries, with sample barcodes and sequencing adapters being added in the second step. Sequencing of libraries was performed on Illumina HiSeq 2500 (2x100 bp) or NovaSeq (2x150 bp). The study's processing was this. MIGEC was used to demultiplex reads and collapse the reads into UMI consensus sequences, and MiXCR was used for V(D)J alignment. Using edgeR on replicate PBMC samples, clonotypes were called vaccine-responding if FDR was below 0.01 and the log2 fold change was above 5 up to day 15. Bulk clonotypes were assigned CD4 or CD8 identity according to which sequenced CD4 or CD8 repertoire held them at higher abundance. TCRdb itself trimmed the public reads at Q25 with fastp, ran MiXCR and retained productive beta chains. A single entry per CDR3 protein holds the most common genes and DNA from its merged rows. V and J calls and clone size were set by TCRdb, not the authors. The sample contains around 590,000 distinct CDR3 sequences, more than 9% of them found a single time. The ten top clones hold 14% to 15% of the sample.

The TCR sequence derives from a man younger than 40 who received the YFV17D yellow fever vaccine. Here the sequenced sample was PBMCs, taken on the day of the yellow fever booster vaccination. The sequence is built from TRBV6-2 or TRBV6-3 and TRBJ2-7; no D segment can be confidently identified. The CDR3 amino acid sequence is: CASRIGPTYEQYF. The DNA sequence is given as TGTGCCAGCAGGATCGGACCGACCTACGAGCAGTACTTC.